This passage covers 15 T cell receptor beta chains from one sample sequenced in a study of blood T cell repertoires in COVID-19. TCRdb keeps only in-frame clones here, not all; method: immunoSEQ multiplex PCR. The data show about 170,000 clones, with 85% seen just once and 3% to 3.5% held by the top ten. The sequenced sample was peripheral blood. The source is a human donor with acute or convalescent COVID-19. The donor label of this sample is uncertain.

The genes are TRBV1 and TRBJ2-5; TRBD2 was called by the table and not checked on the DNA. TRBV1 is recorded as a pseudogene. This CDR3 has 13 amino acids. The CDR3 loop is CTSSRPEWETQYF. CDR3 DNA: TGCACCAGCAGCCGGCCGGAGTGGGAGACCCAGTACTTC.

This rearrangement joins TRBV2 to TRBJ2-5; D call uncertain. The CDR3 spans 10 residues. CDR1 is SNHLY and CDR2 is FYNNEI in the germline V gene. The CDR3: CAEVGETQYF. Written as DNA, the CDR3 is TGTGCTGAGGTTGGGGAGACCCAGTACTTC.

This sequence joins TRBV7-2 and TRBJ2-7, with a possible D match to TRBD1 (5 bases). Per the germline V gene, CDR1 is SGHTA and CDR2 is FQGNSA. V gave up 1 base and J gave up 2 bases, with 9 bases separating them. CDR3 length: 14 residues. The CDR3 bases are TGTGCCAGCAGCTTAGGTCACAGGACCTACGAGCAGTACTTC. This codes for CASSLGHRTYEQYF.

This chain connects TRBV7-9 to TRBJ1-2; D gene unclear. The germline V gene has CDR1 SEHNR and CDR2 FQNEAQ (reference sequence). Trimming cost V 5 bases and J 7 bases, with 14 bases left between them. The CDR3 has 13 amino acids. The CDR3 nucleotides are TGTGCCAGCAGCCCCGGCTTTGAGGTTGGCTACACCTTC. Translated, it gives CASSPGFEVGYTF.

This clone came up once. The chain recombines TRBV18 with TRBJ2-1; 10 positions agree with TRBD2. CDR1 is KGHSH, CDR2 LQKENI, per germline. Trimming removed 2 bases from V and 10 bases from J; junction bases left unmatched: 5. This CDR3 region has 14 residues. DNA of the CDR3: TGTGCCAGCTCACCAGGGGCTAGCGGGGGCGAGCAGTTCTTC. This sequence encodes CASSPGASGGEQFF.

This chain uses TRBV2 with TRBJ1-3; no definite D call. Germline-derived CDR1 and CDR2 are SNHLY and FYNNEI. There are 13 residues in the CDR3. The ends were cut back, 6 bases at V and 4 bases at J, with 10 bases in the middle. The CDR3 bases are TGTGCCAGCAGCCTAGAAATGGGAAACACCATATATTTT. It is translated as CASSLEMGNTIYF.

The chain recombines TRBV4-1 with TRBJ1-1; weak D call: TRBD1 (5 bases). Trimming stripped 0 bases from V and 0 bases from J, with 11 bases between. Germline lookup yields CDR1 MGHRA and CDR2 YSYEKL. The CDR3 is 16 amino acids. The DNA for the CDR3 is TGCGCCAGCAGCCAAGAAACCAGGGCGTTGAACACTGAAGCTTTCTTT. Protein: CASSQETRALNTEAFF.

The rearrangement links TRBV7-8 to TRBJ2-6; D remains ambiguous. This CDR3 is built from 16 residues. The V and J ends lost 3 bases and 0 bases respectively, with 9 bases between them. The germline V gene has CDR1 SGHVS and CDR2 FQNEAQ. CDR3 protein: CASSFFMSSGANVLTF. The DNA for the CDR3 is TGTGCCAGCAGCTTTTTTATGAGCTCTGGGGCCAACGTCCTGACTTTC. Using reference TRBV7-8 and TRBJ2-6 for the parts outside the CDR3, the full variable domain is GAGVSQSPRYKVAKRGQDVALRCDPISGHVSLFWYQQALGQGPEFLTYFQNEAQLDKSGLPSDRFFAERPEGSVSTLKIQRTQQEDSAVYLCASSFFMSSGANVLTFGAGSRLTVL.

The chain joins TRBV27 to TRBJ1-6; TRBD1 aligns across 7 bases. The CDR3 totals 16 residues. V was pared by 5 bases and J by 9 bases, with 13 bases of the junction left unmatched. The V gene's germline CDR1 is MNHEY and CDR2 SMNVEV (reference sequence). For the CDR3, the DNA is TGTGCCAGCAGTCCTACCCGGACAGGTGCTAGTTCACCCCTCCACTTT. Translation: CASSPTRTGASSPLHF.

This clone was seen a few times. V usage is TRBV5-1 and J usage is TRBJ2-1; 11 bases line up with TRBD1. V dropped 4 bases and J dropped 3; count of bases not matched to a gene: 6. Germline V CDR1 and CDR2: SGHRS, YFSETQ. This CDR3 is 16 amino acids long. CDR3 region: CASSDPGQGVYNEQFF. The CDR3 bases are TGCGCCAGCAGCGACCCGGGACAGGGGGTCTACAATGAGCAGTTCTTC.

V is TRBV19 and J is TRBJ2-1, with TRBD2 as a possible D gene (6 bases). CDR3 length equals 14 residues. Germline V gene data show CDR1 as LNHDA and CDR2 as SQIVND (reference sequence). V lost 4 bases and J lost 7, with 14 bases in between. The CDR3 sequence is CASSKGDSQNEQFF. DNA for the CDR3: TGTGCCAGTAGTAAAGGGGACTCTCAAAATGAGCAGTTCTTC.

This chain joins TRBV10-1 and TRBJ1-6; D remains ambiguous. Per germline, CDR1 WNHNN and CDR2 SYGVQD (reference sequence). CDR3 size: 13 residues. V was pared by 3 bases and J by 6 bases, with 6 bases between. CDR3 DNA sequence: TGCGCCAGCAGTGAATTGAGTAATTCACCCCTCCACTTT. This gives the protein CASSELSNSPLHF.

V usage is TRBV28 and J usage is TRBJ2-5, with TRBD1 matching over 7 bases. CDR1 and CDR2 from the germline V gene are MDHEN and SYDVKM. The ends lost 8 bases at V and 5 bases at J; junction bases unmatched: 8. The CDR3 covers 13 residues. The CDR3 coding sequence is TGTGCCAGCGGGCGAGGGGGCAAGGAGACCCAGTACTTC. Its protein is CASGRGGKETQYF.

The V gene is TRBV15, the J gene TRBJ2-3, with D perhaps matching TRBD2 (5 bases). This CDR3 is built from 15 residues. Germline V CDR1 and CDR2: LNHNV, YYDKDF (reference sequence). The V end lost 0 bases, the J end lost 9 bases, and 16 bases lay between the germline ends. The CDR3 region has the DNA TGTGCCACCAGCAGAGAGGGTTATCGGGGTAACACGCAGTATTTT. Translated, it gives CATSREGYRGNTQYF.

J is TRBJ2-7 and V is TRBV30; perhaps TRBD2 as D (6 bases). The CDR3 totals 15 residues. Germline-derived CDR1 and CDR2 are GTSNPN and SVGIG (reference sequence). V dropped 5 bases and J dropped 2 bases, with 19 bases sitting between them. The CDR3 spells CAWSKLQGGAYEQYF. The CDR3 DNA reads TGTGCCTGGTCCAAATTGCAAGGAGGGGCCTACGAGCAGTACTTC.